A single sample gave rise to the 25 T cell receptor beta chains below, sequenced in a study of shared clonotypes between healthy human individuals. Repertoires were generated with immunoSEQ multiplex PCR, while TCRdb's copy carries only in-frame clones and drops some. This table holds around 980,000 clones, about four fifths found once. Source material: memory CD4+ T cells from PBMCs. Subset reported: CD45RA-negative fraction. The source is a man aged 18-30 years in good health. Some clones in this sample may be carry-over from other donors' samples.

The chain links TRBV23-1 to TRBJ2-7; D is possibly TRBD1 (6 bases). TRBV23-1 is marked as an open reading frame, function uncertain. The CDR3 has 21 residues. The V gene lost 0 bases and the J gene lost 3 bases, with 30 bases spanning the gap. DNA of the CDR3: TGCGCCAGCAGTCAATCGGAAGTATGGCACAGGGCTCAACCCCGGGGCTACGAGCAGTACTTC. It codes for CASSQSEVWHRAQPRGYEQYF.

As for this clone: A much larger clone differs by one base, so this may be a read error. This same CDR3 is encoded by further DNA sequences in the sample. The chain links TRBV11-2 to TRBJ2-1; no definite D call. Trimming cost V 1 base and J 5 bases, with 6 bases left between them. The CDR3 is 13 residues long. The germline CDR1 and CDR2 sequences are SGHAT and FQNNGV. The CDR3 spells CASSLGRNNEQFF. The CDR3 coding sequence is TGTGCCAGCAGCTTAGGGCGAAACAATGAGCAGTTCTTC. Using reference TRBV11-2 and TRBJ2-1 for the parts outside the CDR3, the full variable domain is EAGVAQSPRYKIIEKRQSVAFWCNPISGHATLYWYQQILGQGPKLLIQFQNNGVVDDSQLPKDRFSAERLKGVDSTLKIQPAKLEDSAVYLCASSLGRNNEQFFGPGTRLTVL.

The chain links TRBV2 to TRBJ2-4; D gene uncertain. Deletions cut 3 bases from V and 3 bases from J, with 12 bases between. This CDR3 comprises 15 residues. In germline, CDR1 is SNHLY, CDR2 FYNNEI. In nucleotides, the CDR3 is TGTGCCAGCAGTGAGGATGCGTGGGGCAAAAACATTCAGTACTTC. This sequence encodes CASSEDAWGKNIQYF.

The genes are TRBV7-9 and TRBJ2-7, with D unresolved. Germline V CDR1 and CDR2: SEHNR, FQNEAQ (reference sequence). Deletions cut 3 bases from V and 6 bases from J, with 9 bases between. The CDR3 has 12 residues. CDR3 DNA: TGTGCCAGCAGCTTCGCCGTAAGCGAGCAGTACTTC. This translates into CASSFAVSEQYF.

The chain is built from TRBV4-1 and TRBJ2-7; 14 positions match TRBD2. After removal of 3 bases from V and 2 bases from J, the junction contained 6 bases not matched to a gene. CDR1 is MGHRA and CDR2 is YSYEKL in the germline V gene. This CDR3 is 17 amino acids long. DNA of the CDR3: TGCGCCAGCAGCCAGACCGGACTAGCGGGAGGTCCCTACGAGCAGTACTTC. As protein: CASSQTGLAGGPYEQYF.

This chain links TRBV13 with TRBJ2-2, with 9 nucleotides matching TRBD2. The V segment lost 5 bases and the J segment 3 bases; nucleotides outside the gene matches: 13. The CDR3 extends over 18 amino acids. Looked up from germline, CDR1 is PRHDT and CDR2 is FYEKMQ (reference sequence). The CDR3 coding sequence is TGTGCCAGCAGCCTTTTATATCCTAGCGGGACCCACACCGGGGAGCTGTTTTTT. Translating it yields CASSLLYPSGTHTGELFF.

The V and J genes are TRBV7-2 and TRBJ2-7; D uncertain. Germline CDR1 SGHTA, CDR2 FQGNSA. The CDR3 extends over 14 amino acids. V was shortened by 5 bases and J by 10 bases, with 21 bases between the two germline ends. The CDR3 is CASSPDWQSPGQYF. CDR3 nucleotide sequence: TGTGCCAGCAGCCCCGATTGGCAGAGCCCTGGACAGTACTTC.

The V gene is TRBV18, the J gene TRBJ1-1; D is uncertain. Germline CDR1 KGHSH, CDR2 LQKENI. CDR3 length: 16 residues. Trimming removed 3 bases at V and 1 base at J, with 15 bases between. The CDR3 DNA reads as TGTGCCAGCTCACCCTTCTCTAATACCAAGAACACTGAAGCTTTCTTT. Protein sequence: CASSPFSNTKNTEAFF.

V usage is TRBV29-1 and J usage is TRBJ1-2; 10 bases match TRBD1. V shed 7 bases and J 4 bases; nucleotides not matched to a gene: 6. Germline-derived CDR1 and CDR2 are SQVTM and ANQGSEA. CDR3 size: 13 residues. The CDR3 is CSGGQGDSYGYTF. DNA for the CDR3: TGCAGCGGTGGACAGGGGGATTCCTATGGCTACACCTTC.

The CDR3 DNA reads as TGCGCCAGCAGTCAACCTCCGGGAGGCTCCTACAATGAGCAGTTCTTC. The encoded protein is CASSQPPGGSYNEQFF. The V gene is TRBV23-1, the J gene TRBJ2-1, with TRBD2 identical over 7 bases. TRBV23-1 is designated an ORF whose function remains uncertain. The CDR3 has 16 residues. Germline trimming cut 2 bases from V and 0 bases from J; bases unmatched to any gene: 4.

The chain carries TRBV2 and TRBJ2-3, with TRBD1 matching over 7 bases. The CDR3 is 15 residues long. Unmatched junction bases numbered 4, after V lost 3 bases and J lost 1 base. Germline V gene sequence: CDR1 SNHLY, CDR2 FYNNEI. As DNA, the CDR3 is TGTGCCAGCAGTGAGACAGGGTTTCGCACAGATACGCAGTATTTT. Translated: CASSETGFRTDTQYF.

With respect to this clone: A read error is the likely source, as a far larger clone sits one nucleotide away. It is likely a read error, because the conserved phenylalanine at the end of the CDR3 is missing. The V and J genes are TRBV30 and TRBJ1-2; D remains unclear. Per the germline V gene, CDR1 is GTSNPN and CDR2 is SVGIG (reference sequence). The CDR3 is 12 amino acids. V lost 0 bases and J 5 bases, leaving 7 bases between the germline ends. The chain's CDR3 is CAWSVDTYGYTS. The CDR3 DNA is TGTGCCTGGAGTGTCGACACATATGGCTACACCTCC.

The table lists this clone with a count of one. The chain carries TRBV5-4 and TRBJ2-5, with D possibly being TRBD1 (6 bases). CDR3 length: 14 amino acids. From germline, CDR1 is SGHNT and CDR2 YYREEE (reference sequence). V was trimmed by 4 bases and J by 3 bases, leaving 13 bases between them. Here the CDR3 DNA reads TGTGCCAGCAGCCTCGAAAACAGGGAAGAGACCCAGTACTTC. Its translation is CASSLENREETQYF.

This clone has only a few counts. The chain couples TRBV5-1 to TRBJ1-2, with D possibly TRBD1 on 6 matching bases. The CDR3 covers 14 residues. Trimming left V 2 bases short and J 4 bases short, with 12 bases between. Germline-derived CDR1 and CDR2 are SGHRS and YFSETQ. The CDR3 nucleotides read TGCGCCAGCAGCTTTACTACAGGGCCCTATGGCTACACCTTC. Protein sequence: CASSFTTGPYGYTF.

The chain links TRBV6-1 to TRBJ2-7, with 7 positions matching TRBD1. Germline assignment: CDR1 MNHNS and CDR2 SASEGT. V dropped 2 bases and J dropped 7; count of bases not matched to a gene: 11. This CDR3 has 15 amino acids. The CDR3 DNA reads TGTGCCAGCAGTGAACGGGCCCAGGGGGTGCGGGAGCAGTACTTC. This sequence encodes CASSERAQGVREQYF.

The sample holds a few counts of this clone. The same CDR3 can be traced to other DNA sequences in this sample. The V gene is TRBV5-1, the J gene TRBJ1-2, with unresolved D. V lost 0 bases, J lost 0 bases, and 6 bases lay in between. This CDR3 contains 14 residues. CDR1 is SGHRS, CDR2 YFSETQ, per germline. CDR3: CASSLDSPNYGYTF. CDR3 nucleotide sequence: TGCGCCAGCAGCTTGGACAGCCCTAACTATGGCTACACCTTC.

V gene TRBV2 combines with J gene TRBJ2-3; 8 bases agree with TRBD1. With V trimmed by 4 bases and J by 4 bases, 4 bases remained unmatched. The CDR3 extends over 14 amino acids. Looked up from germline, CDR1 is SNHLY and CDR2 is FYNNEI. The CDR3 coding sequence is TGTGCCAGCAGTGGACAGGGGTTCGCAGATACGCAGTATTTT. Its translation: CASSGQGFADTQYF.

This chain links TRBV11-3 with TRBJ2-1; 8 nucleotides match TRBD2. Germline trimming cut 0 bases from V and 8 bases from J; bases unmatched to any gene: 6. The CDR3 contains 15 residues. CDR1 SGHNT and CDR2 YENEEA come from the germline V gene. In nucleotides, the CDR3 is TGTGCCAGCAGCTTAGAAGCGGGAGACGACCATGAGCAGTTCTTC. Translated, it gives CASSLEAGDDHEQFF.

This chain links TRBV2 with TRBJ2-3; D unclear. The V gene's germline CDR1 is SNHLY and CDR2 FYNNEI. This CDR3 is built from 14 residues. V shed 4 bases and J shed 2 bases, with 10 bases lying between them. The CDR3 protein is CASSVVLPTDTQYF. The CDR3, as DNA: TGTGCCAGCAGTGTGGTCCTCCCCACAGATACGCAGTATTTT.

Note on this clone: The sample has other DNA sequences that encode this CDR3 too. This sequence joins TRBV9 and TRBJ2-6; D remains ambiguous. This CDR3 has 15 residues. Per the germline V gene, CDR1 is SGDLS and CDR2 is YYNGEE. Trimming took off 2 bases at V and 0 bases at J, with 6 bases between the two ends. The CDR3 DNA is TGTGCCAGCAGCGTCCAGAGCTCTGGGGCCAACGTCCTGACTTTC. It translates to CASSVQSSGANVLTF.

The genes are TRBV6-6 and TRBJ2-7; a possible D gene is TRBD2 (6 bases). From germline, CDR1 is MNHNY and CDR2 SVGAGI (reference sequence). The length of the CDR3 is 12 residues. V gave up 7 bases and J gave up 3 bases, with 10 bases separating them. Here the CDR3 reads CASNPGGYEQYF. DNA of the CDR3: TGTGCCAGCAATCCCGGGGGCTACGAGCAGTACTTC.

This clone was picked up one time. The chain links TRBV5-5 to TRBJ1-2; D is undetermined. There are 12 residues in the CDR3. Germline V lookup: CDR1 SGHKS, CDR2 YYEKEE (reference sequence). The V end lost 1 base, the J end lost 3 bases, and 4 bases lay between the germline ends. CDR3 protein: CASSLRDYGYTF. Here the CDR3 DNA reads TGTGCCAGCAGCTTGAGGGACTATGGCTACACCTTC.

This chain connects TRBV25-1 to TRBJ2-1, with D possibly being TRBD2 (5 bases). The CDR3 length is 16 residues. Looked up from germline, CDR1 is MGHDK and CDR2 is SYGVNS. V lost 3 bases to trimming and J lost 9 bases, with 21 bases between them. The chain's CDR3 is CASSDVAGHYSGEQFF. Here the CDR3 DNA reads TGTGCCAGCAGTGATGTGGCGGGCCACTACAGCGGTGAGCAGTTCTTC. The whole variable domain, remainder taken from reference TRBV25-1 and TRBJ2-1, is EADIYQTPRYLVIGTGKKITLECSQTMGHDKMYWYQQDPGMELHLIHYSYGVNSTEKGDLSSESTVSRIRTEHFPLTLESARPSHTSQYLCASSDVAGHYSGEQFFGPGTRLTVL.

This chain links TRBV28 with TRBJ2-5; D uncertain. Near its end, the DNA agrees better with TRBJ2-7, so the J call may be wrong. The CDR3 sequence is 11 residues long. CDR1 MDHEN and CDR2 SYDVKM come from the germline V gene. CDR3 sequence: CASRAIYEQYF. The CDR3, as DNA: TGTGCCAGCAGGGCCATCTACGAGCAGTACTTC.

This chain connects TRBV7-8 to TRBJ2-4; no firm D call. Germline V CDR1 and CDR2: SGHVS, FQNEAQ. The CDR3 sequence is 15 residues long. Trimming cost V 5 bases and J 0 bases, with 11 bases left between them. The CDR3 DNA follows: TGTGCCAGCAGCGCCACTGATGGAGCCAAAAACATTCAGTACTTC. Its translation: CASSATDGAKNIQYF.